Sequencing of this T cell receptor (beta chain) was carried out in a study of blood T cells in healthy people across ages. This clonotype came up many times. Trimming pared 4 bases from V and 3 bases from J, leaving 14 bases between. Germline V gene sequence: CDR1 SGDLS, CDR2 YYNGEE. CDR3 size: 14 residues. A second PCR, run for roughly 7 to 12 cycles, used a sample-barcoded 5' primer plus a J-beta primer mix. TCRdb reanalysed the 5' RACE reads using MiXCR and keeps one entry per CDR3 protein. Of around 670,000 distinct CDR3 sequences in the sample, approximately 30% were seen once. This receptor was obtained from a woman of 80 years or more in good health. V and J are TRBV9 and TRBJ2-7; a possible D gene is TRBD1 (6 bases). The sequenced sample consisted of blood. Written as DNA, the CDR3 is TGTGCCAGCAGCAAACAGGGCAGGAGCTACGAGCAGTACTTC. Translated, it gives CASSKQGRSYEQYF. Full variable domain (outside the CDR3, taken from reference TRBV9 and TRBJ2-7): DSGVTQTPKHLITATGQRVTLRCSPRSGDLSVYWYQQSLDQGLQFLIQYYNGEERAKGNILERFSAQQFPDLHSELNLSSLELGDSALYFCASSKQGRSYEQYFGPGTRLTVT.